The 18 T cell receptor beta chains given below trace back to one sample, sequenced in a study of neurological immune-mediated disorders. Via MiXCR, TCRdb re-called the 5' RACE reads, giving one row per CDR3 protein. The table lists 50,000 to 65,000 distinct CDR3 sequences, around 4.7% of them singletons. Sequenced input: PBMCs. The receptors stem from a woman aged 50 to 60 with multiple sclerosis.

The chain combines TRBV6-2 or TRBV6-3 with TRBJ2-3; tentatively, D is TRBD1 or TRBD2 (5 bases each). Germline V gene data show CDR1 as MNHEY and CDR2 as SVGEGT. Trimming pared 4 bases from V and 1 base from J, leaving 9 bases between. The CDR3 sequence is 14 residues long. The CDR3 DNA reads TGTGCCAGCAGTTCCGGGACCGGCACAGATACGCAGTATTTT. Protein sequence: CASSSGTGTDTQYF.

With respect to this clonotype: A much larger clone sits a single nucleotide away, making a read error possible. The rearrangement joins TRBV4-1 to TRBJ1-2, with D unresolved. The CDR3 extends over 14 amino acids. Germline V gene lookup returns CDR1 MGHRA and CDR2 YSYEKL. V was clipped by 5 bases and J by 1 base, with 11 bases between them. The CDR3 DNA follows: TGCGCCAGCAGCAACCGGGAAATTAACTATGGCTACACCTTC. It codes for CASSNREINYGYTF.

This clonotype was detected many times. V and J are TRBV5-1 and TRBJ1-5; D ambiguous. Germline V lookup: CDR1 SGHRS, CDR2 YFSETQ. Trimming took 0 bases from V and 9 from J, leaving 13 bases between them. The CDR3 runs to 14 residues. In nucleotides, the CDR3 is TGCGCCAGCAGCTTGGAAATGGGCCTTGGGCCCCAGCATTTT. Encoded protein: CASSLEMGLGPQHF. The full variable domain, completed using reference TRBV5-1 and TRBJ1-5, is KAGVTQTPRYLIKTRGQQVTLSCSPISGHRSVSWYQQTPGQGLQFLFEYFSETQRNKGNFPGRFSGRQFSNSRSEMNVSTLELGDSALYLCASSLEMGLGPQHFGDGTRLSIL.

This clonotype was detected ten times or more. The gene calls are TRBV4-2 and TRBJ1-3; D is ambiguous. Germline CDR1 LGHNA, CDR2 YNFKEQ. With 0 bases removed from V and 0 bases from J, the gap between germline ends came to 9 bases. This CDR3 comprises 16 residues. The CDR3 DNA reads as TGTGCCAGCAGCCAAGAAAGGCCGAGCTCTGGAAACACCATATATTTT. Encoded protein: CASSQERPSSGNTIYF.

This clonotype was counted many times. V usage is TRBV6-6 and J usage is TRBJ2-1, with 8 bases aligning to TRBD2. The length of the CDR3 is 13 residues. J lost 10 bases, V lost 4 bases, and 6 bases had no gene match. CDR1 is MNHNY and CDR2 is SVGAGI in the germline V gene (reference sequence). The CDR3 reads CASSSGLAVEQFF. In nucleotides, the CDR3 is TGTGCCAGCAGTTCCGGACTAGCCGTGGAGCAGTTCTTC.

This clonotype was found many times. The CDR3 nucleotides read TGTGCCAGCAGCTCTCAGGGGGCTGTTTACAATGAGCAGTTCTTC. Encoded protein: CASSSQGAVYNEQFF. V gene TRBV7-8 combines with J gene TRBJ2-1; TRBD1 aligns across 8 bases. The CDR3 consists of 15 residues. Trimming cost V 4 bases and J 4 bases; bases outside gene matches: 6. The germline V gene encodes CDR1 SGHVS and CDR2 FQNEAQ. The variable domain in full, with the rest retrieved from reference TRBV7-8 and TRBJ2-1, is GAGVSQSPRYKVAKRGQDVALRCDPISGHVSLFWYQQALGQGPEFLTYFQNEAQLDKSGLPSDRFFAERPEGSVSTLKIQRTQQEDSAVYLCASSSQGAVYNEQFFGPGTRLTVL.

This clonotype was recorded at least ten times. J is TRBJ1-1 and V is TRBV20-1; tentative D call: TRBD1 (5 bases). Germline CDR1 reads DFQATT; CDR2 reads SNEGSKA (reference sequence). V lost 4 bases and J lost 1, with 13 bases in between. The CDR3 is 14 amino acids. Written as DNA, the CDR3 is TGCAGTGCTACCCCATGGGGCCGGAACACTGAAGCTTTCTTT. Translating it yields CSATPWGRNTEAFF.

A remark on this clonotype: An end of the junction does not agree with germline; a read error may underlie this. J is TRBJ1-6 and V is TRBV28; TRBD1 agrees at 9 bases. CDR3 size: 15 residues. Germline loops: CDR1 MDHEN, CDR2 SYDVKM. The CDR3: CASSPPGQGNSPLNF. The DNA of the CDR3 is TGTGCCAGCAGTCCTCCGGGACAGGGTAATTCACCCCTCAACTTT.

This clonotype was found many times. This chain uses TRBV7-2 with TRBJ2-3; D possibly corresponds to TRBD2 (6 bases). The CDR3 has 14 amino acids. Trimming left V 5 bases short and J 8 bases short, with 17 bases between. Germline values: CDR1 SGHTA, CDR2 FQGNSA. DNA for the CDR3: TGTGCCAGCAGCGGCCCGGGACTGCGAACTACGCAGTATTTT. This sequence encodes CASSGPGLRTTQYF.

This clonotype was seen ten or more times. One end of the junction does not line up with germline, which may come from a read error. This rearrangement joins TRBV14 to TRBJ1-3; 11 bases agree with TRBD1. Germline values: CDR1 SGHDN, CDR2 FVKESK. This CDR3 has 16 residues. The CDR3, as DNA: TGTGCCAGCAACCAAGGACAGGGGGCGTTTGGAAACACCATATATTTT. This sequence encodes CASNQGQGAFGNTIYF. Full variable domain (outside the CDR3, taken from reference TRBV14 and TRBJ1-3): EAGVTQFPSHSVIEKGQTVTLRCDPISGHDNLYWYRRVMGKEIKFLLHFVKESKQDESGMPNNRFLAERTGGTYSTLKVQPAELEDSGVYFCASNQGQGAFGNTIYFGEGSWLTVV.

This clonotype was seen a few times. The chain carries TRBV18 and TRBJ1-1, with D unclear. The CDR3 loop spans 15 amino acids. Germline V gene data show CDR1 as KGHSH and CDR2 as LQKENI. V lost 3 bases and J lost 0, with 11 bases in between. CDR3 coding DNA: TGTGCCAGCTCACCCGACGGACGATTGAACACTGAAGCTTTCTTT. Translation gives CASSPDGRLNTEAFF.

This clonotype has ten or more counts. The CDR3 sequence is CASSLSGLRVTEAFF. The DNA of the CDR3 is TGCGCCAGCAGCTTGTCAGGCCTCAGGGTAACTGAAGCTTTCTTT. The V and J genes are TRBV5-1 and TRBJ1-1; maybe TRBD1 (5 bases). V was cut by 1 base and J by 5 bases, with 15 bases left in between. Germline V gene sequence: CDR1 SGHRS, CDR2 YFSETQ. This CDR3 region has 15 residues. The variable domain in full, with the rest retrieved from reference TRBV5-1 and TRBJ1-1, is KAGVTQTPRYLIKTRGQQVTLSCSPISGHRSVSWYQQTPGQGLQFLFEYFSETQRNKGNFPGRFSGRQFSNSRSEMNVSTLELGDSALYLCASSLSGLRVTEAFFGQGTRLTVV.

There are many counts of this clonotype. The chain has TRBV6-6 and TRBJ2-5; D gene uncertain. The CDR3 totals 12 residues. In germline, CDR1 is MNHNY, CDR2 SVGAGI (reference sequence). Trimming pared 10 bases from V and 2 bases from J, leaving 11 bases between. The CDR3 protein is CATRSVQETQYF. Written as DNA, the CDR3 is TGTGCCACCAGAAGCGTACAAGAGACCCAGTACTTC.

This clonotype appeared a few times. For the CDR3, the DNA is TGCGGCACGGGACCCGCGAACACTGAAGCTTTCTTT. Translation gives CGTGPANTEAFF. This chain uses TRBV20-1 with TRBJ1-1; a possible D gene is TRBD1 (5 bases). Germline V gene sequence: CDR1 DFQATT, CDR2 SNEGSKA (reference sequence). The CDR3 length is 12 residues.

This clonotype appeared a few times. This chain joins TRBV10-2 and TRBJ1-5; D not certain. Per the germline V gene, CDR1 is WSHSY and CDR2 is SAAADI. V was clipped by 5 bases and J by 3 bases, with 8 bases between them. The CDR3 spans 13 residues. This CDR3 is CASSWQNNQPQHF. The CDR3 DNA follows: TGCGCCAGCAGTTGGCAGAACAATCAGCCCCAGCATTTT.

This clonotype was counted at least ten times. The chain combines TRBV20-1 with TRBJ2-7, with D unresolved. The V end lost 1 base, the J end lost 2 bases, and 12 bases lay between the germline ends. This CDR3 has 14 residues. The germline gives CDR1 DFQATT, CDR2 SNEGSKA (reference sequence). The DNA of the CDR3 is TGCAGTGCTAGAGGGGCTGGACCAACCTACGAGCAGTACTTC. It specifies CSARGAGPTYEQYF.

This clonotype was found many times. The chain uses TRBV5-5 and TRBJ1-2, with D uncertain. This CDR3 comprises 15 residues. Trimming pared 1 base from V and 4 bases from J, leaving 14 bases between. The germline V gene has CDR1 SGHKS and CDR2 YYEKEE (reference sequence). The CDR3 bases are TGTGCCAGCAGCTTGCCAGGAGCATCCATCTATGGCTACACCTTC. It yields the protein CASSLPGASIYGYTF.

This rearrangement joins TRBV20-1 to TRBJ1-1; unclear D gene. The CDR3 length is 13 residues. CDR1 and CDR2 (germline): DFQATT, SNEGSKA (reference sequence). Trimming left V 2 bases short and J 8 bases short, with 15 bases between. The CDR3 DNA sequence: TGCAGTGCTAGACAATTATCGAGAGGGGAAGCTTTCTTT. Encoded protein: CSARQLSRGEAFF.